A single sample is the source of the 10 T cell receptor beta chains below, sequenced in a study of shared clonotypes between healthy human individuals. Naive CD8 cells comprised CD45RO-negative, CCR7-positively selected cells, excluding terminally differentiated effector memory CD45RA+ cells. Method: immunoSEQ multiplex PCR; TCRdb's copy keeps in-frame clones and lacks some. In the table there are about 2,200,000 clones, just over 90% of which are singletons. The sequenced sample consisted of naive CD8+ T cells from PBMCs. All receptors derive from a man between 18 and 35 years old in good health. Some clones in this sample may be carry-over from other donors' samples.

V is TRBV27 and J is TRBJ2-7, with D unclear. The CDR3 has 15 amino acids. Germline-derived CDR1 and CDR2 are MNHEY and SMNVEV (reference sequence). Trimming pared 0 bases from V and 0 bases from J, leaving 9 bases between. The CDR3 bases are TGTGCCAGCAGTTTATCACTCGGGTACTCCTACGAGCAGTACTTC. Its translation is CASSLSLGYSYEQYF.

The gene calls are TRBV10-3 and TRBJ2-7, with TRBD1 matching 7 bases. Germline V CDR1 and CDR2: ENHRY, SYGVKD. The V and J ends lost 4 bases and 0 bases, in that order; junction bases with no gene match: 12. This CDR3 is 17 amino acids long. CDR3 coding DNA: TGTGCCATCAGTGTTGAAGGATTAAACAGGGGCTCCTACGAGCAGTACTTC. Amino acid sequence: CAISVEGLNRGSYEQYF.

To note about this clone: The same CDR3 can be traced to other DNA sequences in this sample. The gene calls are TRBV28 and TRBJ2-3; no clear D gene. The CDR3 runs 14 residues. Trimming removed 3 bases at V and 1 base at J, with 8 bases between. CDR1 and CDR2 from the germline V gene are MDHEN and SYDVKM. The DNA for the CDR3 is TGTGCCAGCAGTTTTCGTGGGGGCACAGATACGCAGTATTTT. As protein: CASSFRGGTDTQYF. The full variable domain, completed using reference TRBV28 and TRBJ2-3, is DVKVTQSSRYLVKRTGEKVFLECVQDMDHENMFWYRQDPGLGLRLIYFSYDVKMKEKGDIPEGYSVSREKKERFSLILESASTNQTSMYLCASSFRGGTDTQYFGPGTRLTVL.

Comment on this clone: Different DNA sequences within this sample yield the same CDR3. The chain carries TRBV28 and TRBJ1-2; 9 bases are a match to TRBD1. The germline V gene encodes CDR1 MDHEN and CDR2 SYDVKM. The CDR3 runs 15 residues. V trimming: 6 bases; J trimming: 1 base; junction bases outside the gene matches: 6. The CDR3: CASSSGTGFNYGYTF. CDR3 DNA sequence: TGTGCCAGCAGCTCCGGGACAGGGTTTAACTATGGCTACACCTTC.

The chain links TRBV7-3 to TRBJ1-3; tentatively, D is TRBD1 (6 bases). The CDR3 is 15 residues long. Germline V gene data show CDR1 as SGHTA and CDR2 as FQGTGA. Trimming stripped 5 bases from V and 4 bases from J, with 15 bases between. CDR3 nucleotides: TGTGCCAGCAGCCCAACGGGGGCATCCGGAAACACCATATATTTT. Its translation: CASSPTGASGNTIYF.

This chain links TRBV4-1 with TRBJ2-1; tentatively, D is TRBD2 (6 bases). Per the germline V gene, CDR1 is MGHRA and CDR2 is YSYEKL. With 1 base removed from V and 5 bases from J, the gap between germline ends came to 15 bases. CDR3 length: 16 residues. CDR3 protein: CASSQAWAGSDNEQFF. DNA of the CDR3: TGCGCCAGCAGCCAAGCCTGGGCGGGATCAGACAATGAGCAGTTCTTC.

Here the CDR3 DNA reads TGTGCCAGCAGCGTAGAGGGCGGTACCACAGATACGCAGTATTTT. This codes for CASSVEGGTTDTQYF. The V gene is TRBV9, the J gene TRBJ2-3; D gene ambiguous. Germline CDR1 and CDR2: SGDLS and YYNGEE. The CDR3 is made up of 15 amino acids. Trimming took 0 bases from V and 2 from J, leaving 10 bases between them.

V and J are TRBV27 and TRBJ1-4; 7 bases line up with TRBD1. With 5 bases clipped from V and 8 bases from J, the junction kept 11 bases outside the gene matches. Germline V gives CDR1 MNHEY, CDR2 SMNVEV (reference sequence). This CDR3 has 15 amino acids. The CDR3 nucleotides are TGTGCCAGCAGTCTGAAGACAGGGAGAGGGGAAAAACTGTTTTTT. Translated, it gives CASSLKTGRGEKLFF. Full variable domain (rest looked up from reference TRBV27 and TRBJ1-4): EAQVTQNPRYLITVTGKKLTVTCSQNMNHEYMSWYRQDPGLGLRQIYYSMNVEVTDKGDVPEGYKVSRKEKRNFPLILESPSPNQTSLYFCASSLKTGRGEKLFFGSGTQLSVL.

The rearrangement joins TRBV6-6 to TRBJ1-2, with 10 bases fitting TRBD1. The germline V gene has CDR1 MNHNY and CDR2 SVGAGI (reference sequence). J gave up 8 bases and V 9 bases, and 9 bases lay outside the gene matches. This CDR3 region has 13 residues. CDR3 DNA sequence: TGTGCCAGTGGGACAGGGGCCGGGGTCGGCTACACCTTC. Translated: CASGTGAGVGYTF.

The chain carries TRBV6-5 and TRBJ2-3; 10 bases are a match to TRBD2. The CDR3 is 15 amino acids. Germline CDR1 is MNHEY and CDR2 is SVGAGI. V shed 9 bases and J 7 bases; nucleotides not matched to a gene: 13. The CDR3 loop is CASKPSGGPTYTQYF. CDR3 coding DNA: TGTGCCAGTAAACCTAGCGGGGGACCCACGTATACGCAGTATTTT.